The 5 T cell receptor beta chains presented below share a single source sample, sequenced in a study of blood T cells in healthy people across ages. Together with a sample-barcoded 5' primer, a J-beta primer mix was included in a second PCR lasting about 6 to 11 cycles. MiXCR was run by TCRdb on the 5' RACE reads, yielding one entry per CDR3 protein. Of around 990,000 distinct CDR3 sequences listed, 20% to 25% are singletons. This sample was also put to use in a study of T cells of mothers and their children.

The sequencing input was blood. Receptors were obtained from a girl aged 2-10 years in good health.

This chain links TRBV29-1 with TRBJ2-5, with TRBD2 identical over 12 bases. V shed 8 bases and J 5 bases; nucleotides not matched to a gene: 9. This CDR3 contains 14 residues. Germline V gene lookup returns CDR1 SQVTM and CDR2 ANQGSEA. DNA of the CDR3: TGCAGCTCAGAACTAGCGGGGGGTTCGGAGACCCAGTACTTC. Encoded protein: CSSELAGGSETQYF.

Only a few counts were recorded for this clonotype. The V call is TRBV12-5, the J call TRBJ2-3; no clear D. Germline V gene lookup returns CDR1 LGHNT and CDR2 FRNRAP. The CDR3 extends over 12 amino acids. V gave up 5 bases and J gave up 2 bases, with 5 bases separating them. The CDR3 here is CASGRFTDTQYF. The CDR3 DNA reads TGTGCTAGTGGTAGATTCACAGATACGCAGTATTTT.

V and J are TRBV6-5 and TRBJ1-2; maybe TRBD1 (5 bases). Deletions cut 6 bases from V and 4 bases from J, with 15 bases between. The CDR3 is 14 amino acids. Germline V gives CDR1 MNHEY, CDR2 SVGAGI. CDR3 in amino acids: CASSRSGASYGYTF. Written as DNA, the CDR3 is TGTGCCAGCAGCCGGTCCGGGGCTAGCTATGGCTACACCTTC.

The table lists this clonotype with a few counts. The chain is built from TRBV12-3 or TRBV12-4 and TRBJ2-5; D possibly corresponds to TRBD1 (5 bases). The germline V and J ends were trimmed by 7 bases and 1 base, with 10 bases remaining between them. The CDR3 has 13 amino acids. In DNA, the CDR3 is TGTGCCAGCATCCAGGGCCTCCAAGAGACCCAGTACTTC. This codes for CASIQGLQETQYF.

In nucleotides, the CDR3 is TGTGCCAGCAGCCCAGATACGGGAGCCTCCTACAATGAGCAGTTCTTC. Translation: CASSPDTGASYNEQFF. The chain employs TRBV3-1 and TRBJ2-1; D might be TRBD2 (6 bases). With 4 bases removed from V and 0 bases from J, the gap between germline ends came to 13 bases. Germline CDR1 is LGHDT and CDR2 is YNNKEL (reference sequence). This CDR3 has 16 amino acids.